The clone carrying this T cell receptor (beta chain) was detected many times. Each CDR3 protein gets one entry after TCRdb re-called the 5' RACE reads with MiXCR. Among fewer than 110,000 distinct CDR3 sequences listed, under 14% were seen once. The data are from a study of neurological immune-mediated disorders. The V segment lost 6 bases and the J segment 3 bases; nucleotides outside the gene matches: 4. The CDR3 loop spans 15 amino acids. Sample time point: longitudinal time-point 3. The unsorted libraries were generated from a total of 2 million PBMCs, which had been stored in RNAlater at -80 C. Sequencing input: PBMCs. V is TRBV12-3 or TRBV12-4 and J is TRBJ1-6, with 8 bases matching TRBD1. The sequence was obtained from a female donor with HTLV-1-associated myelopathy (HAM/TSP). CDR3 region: CASRGTGGYNSPLHF. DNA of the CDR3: TGTGCCAGCAGGGGGACAGGAGGCTATAATTCACCCCTCCACTTT.